This T cell receptor (beta chain) appears in the sequencing data of a study of blood T cell repertoires in COVID-19. In the study overall: Samples of COVID-19 (acute and convalescent) were obtained from the United States, Italy and Spain. PBMCs, B-cell-depleted T cells, or T cells were the source of the cDNA or gDNA that made up the material.

Data came from immunoSEQ multiplex PCR; TCRdb stores just in-frame clones and leaves some out. The sample shows just under 90,000 clones, about two thirds of them seen only once. This CDR3 comprises 13 residues. The V gene's germline CDR1 is SGHTA and CDR2 FQGNSA. V lost 4 bases and J lost 2, with 8 bases in between. The genes are TRBV7-2 and TRBJ1-2; D not certain. Specimen: peripheral blood. The TCR sequence derives from an elderly woman with acute or convalescent COVID-19. The CDR3 reads CASSSQPNYGYTF. Here the CDR3 DNA reads TGTGCCAGCAGCTCACAACCCAACTATGGCTACACCTTC.